The T cell receptor beta chain described here comes from a study of T cell responses to AZD1222 COVID-19 vaccine. Findings and caveats of the study: Of spike-specific TCRs, nearly half reportedly target regions left unmutated in variants.

This clone has a single count. Its target is unknown. The protocol was immunoSEQ multiplex PCR, while the TCRdb copy is restricted to in-frame clones and leaves out a portion. The sample has about 120,000 clones; about 90% are singletons. The CDR3 extends over 17 amino acids. Trimming cost V 4 bases and J 2 bases, with 18 bases left between them. The germline V gene encodes CDR1 SGHDT and CDR2 YYEEEE. This material consisted of peripheral blood, taken on day 0 of AZD1222 vaccination. The TCR was taken from an adult in good health. The chain couples TRBV5-6 to TRBJ1-4; possible D gene TRBD1, 5 bases. For the CDR3, the DNA is TGTGCCAGCAGCCCTGGGACCCCTTATAGTACTAATGAAAAACTGTTTTTT. This codes for CASSPGTPYSTNEKLFF.